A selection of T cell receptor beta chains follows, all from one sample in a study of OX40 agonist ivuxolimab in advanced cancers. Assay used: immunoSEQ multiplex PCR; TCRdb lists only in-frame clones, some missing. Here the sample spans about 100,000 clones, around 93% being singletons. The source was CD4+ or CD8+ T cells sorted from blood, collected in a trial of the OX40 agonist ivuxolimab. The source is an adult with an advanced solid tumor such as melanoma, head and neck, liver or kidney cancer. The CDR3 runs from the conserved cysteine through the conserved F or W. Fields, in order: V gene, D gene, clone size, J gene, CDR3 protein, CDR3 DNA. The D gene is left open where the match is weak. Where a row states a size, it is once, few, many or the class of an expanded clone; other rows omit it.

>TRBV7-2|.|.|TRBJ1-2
CASSLPPGPLGYTF
TGTGCCAGCAGCTTACCCCCAGGCCCCCTCGGCTACACCTTC
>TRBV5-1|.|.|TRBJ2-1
CASATGRNEQFF
TGCGCCAGCGCGACGGGTCGAAATGAGCAGTTCTTC
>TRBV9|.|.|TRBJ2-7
CASSGLDLKQYF
TGTGCCAGCAGCGGATTGGACTTAAAGCAGTACTTC
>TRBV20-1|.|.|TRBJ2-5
CSASQQETQYF
TGCAGTGCTAGTCAGCAAGAGACCCAGTACTTC
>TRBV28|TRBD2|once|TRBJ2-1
CASSPTSGGSYNEQFF
TGTGCCAGCAGTCCCACTAGCGGAGGCTCCTACAATGAGCAGTTCTTC
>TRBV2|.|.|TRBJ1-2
CASSVSQGSGYTF
TGTGCCAGCAGTGTATCACAGGGAAGTGGCTACACCTTC
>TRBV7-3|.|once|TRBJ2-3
CASSPWDLGCFRTQYF
TGTGCCAGCAGCCCATGGGACTTGGGGTGTTTTAGGACGCAGTATTTT
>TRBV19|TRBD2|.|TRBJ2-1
CASSMTSGSNEQFF
TGTGCCAGTAGTATGACTAGCGGGAGTAATGAGCAGTTCTTC
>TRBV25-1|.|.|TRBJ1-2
CASSEWGGDGYTF
TGTGCCAGCAGTGAATGGGGGGGCGATGGCTACACCTTC
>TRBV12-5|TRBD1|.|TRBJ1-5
CASGLPALLDRGNLDSNQPQHF
TGTGCTAGTGGTTTGCCCGCTTTATTGGACAGGGGGAATTTAGATAGCAATCAGCCCCAGCATTTT
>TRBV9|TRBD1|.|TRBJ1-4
CASAGGGAANEKLFF
TGTGCCAGCGCGGGAGGGGGCGCGGCTAATGAAAAACTGTTTTTT
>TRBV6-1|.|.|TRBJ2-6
CASSAKASGANVLTF
TGTGCCAGCAGTGCCAAGGCCTCTGGGGCCAACGTCCTGACTTTC
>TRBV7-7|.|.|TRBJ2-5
CASSLYGETGGETQYF
TGTGCTAGCAGCTTATATGGAGAGACGGGCGGGGAGACCCAGTACTTC
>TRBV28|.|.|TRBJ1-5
CASTGGGISNQPQHF
TGTGCCAGCACGGGGGGCGGAATTAGCAATCAGCCCCAGCATTTT
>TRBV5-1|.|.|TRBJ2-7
CASSLTGFSYEQYF
TGCGCCAGCAGCTTGACAGGGTTTTCCTACGAGCAGTACTTC
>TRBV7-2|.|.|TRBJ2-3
CASSPYGDTQYF
TGTGCCAGCAGCCCATATGGAGATACGCAGTATTTT
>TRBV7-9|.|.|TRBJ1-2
CASSLGQANYGYTF
TGTGCCAGCAGCTTAGGACAGGCCAACTATGGCTACACCTTC
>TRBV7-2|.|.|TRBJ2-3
CASSPRLVDTQYF
TGTGCCAGCAGCCCAAGGCTAGTGGATACGCAGTATTTT
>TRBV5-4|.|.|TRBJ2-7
CASSLERVSGDEQYF
TGTGCCAGCAGCTTGGAAAGGGTTTCAGGGGACGAGCAGTACTTC
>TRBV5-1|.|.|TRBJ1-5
CASSLGQGDQPQHF
TGCGCCAGCAGCTTGGGGCAGGGAGATCAGCCCCAGCATTTT
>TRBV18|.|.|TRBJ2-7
CASSPLRTDYEQYF
TGTGCCAGCTCACCACTTAGGACAGACTACGAGCAGTACTTC
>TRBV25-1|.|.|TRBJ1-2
CASSSRTATYGYTF
TGTGCCAGCAGCTCACGGACTGCAACGTACGGCTACACCTTC
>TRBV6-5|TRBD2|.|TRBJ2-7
CASSSWGVAGVTEQYF
TGTGCCAGCAGTTCGTGGGGGGTAGCGGGAGTGACCGAGCAGTACTTC
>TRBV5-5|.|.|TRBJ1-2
CASTLQEDGYTF
TGTGCCAGCACCCTCCAGGAAGACGGCTACACCTTC
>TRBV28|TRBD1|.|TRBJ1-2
CASSPTGGDYGYTF
TGTGCCAGCAGCCCGACAGGGGGCGACTATGGCTACACCTTC
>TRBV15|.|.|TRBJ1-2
CATSRGGGIGYGYTF
TGTGCCACCAGCCGCGGAGGGGGAATAGGGTATGGCTACACCTTC
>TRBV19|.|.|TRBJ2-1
CASSISTGNEQFF
TGTGCCAGTAGTATCAGTACGGGCAATGAGCAGTTCTTC
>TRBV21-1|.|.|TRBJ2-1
CASSTDSYNEQFF
TGTGCCAGCAGCACCGATTCCTACAATGAGCAGTTCTTC